This paragraph reports one T cell receptor beta chain. The data derive from a study of shared clonotypes between healthy human individuals. The V and J ends lost 6 bases and 2 bases respectively, with 10 bases between them. Germline V gives CDR1 SGHTA, CDR2 FQGNSA. The CDR3 contains 13 residues. Naive CD8 isolation took CD45RO-negative cells positively selected for CCR7 and excluded terminally differentiated effector memory CD45RA+ cells. Clones were read by immunoSEQ multiplex PCR, and TCRdb kept only the in-frame ones, dropping some. This table holds about 2.2 million clones, 90% to 95% found once. The V call is TRBV7-2, the J call TRBJ1-1; no definite D call. The sample was naive CD8+ T cells from PBMCs. The receptor comes from a man aged 18 to 29 in good health. Some clones in this sample may be carry-over from other donors' samples. Written as DNA, the CDR3 is TGTGCCAGCAGTACCCGAGGTAACACTGAAGCTTTCTTT. Residues: CASSTRGNTEAFF. The entire variable domain, with the rest obtained from reference TRBV7-2 and TRBJ1-1, is as follows: GAGVSQSPSNKVTEKGKDVELRCDPISGHTALYWYRQSLGQGLEFLIYFQGNSAPDKSGLPSDRFSAERTGGSVSTLTIQRTQQEDSAVYLCASSTRGNTEAFFGQGTRLTVV.